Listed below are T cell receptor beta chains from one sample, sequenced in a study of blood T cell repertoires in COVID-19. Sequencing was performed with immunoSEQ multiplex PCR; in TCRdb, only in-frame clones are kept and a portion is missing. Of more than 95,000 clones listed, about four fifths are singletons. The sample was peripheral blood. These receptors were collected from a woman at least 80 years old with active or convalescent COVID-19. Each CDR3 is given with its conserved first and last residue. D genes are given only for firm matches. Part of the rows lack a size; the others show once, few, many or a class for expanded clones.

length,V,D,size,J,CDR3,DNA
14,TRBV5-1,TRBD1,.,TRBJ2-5,CASSSEQGMETQYF,TGCGCCAGCAGCTCCGAACAGGGGATGGAGACCCAGTACTTC
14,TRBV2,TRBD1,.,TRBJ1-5,CASRKTGSNQPQHF,TGTGCCAGCAGGAAGACAGGGTCTAATCAGCCCCAGCATTTT
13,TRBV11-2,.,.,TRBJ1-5,CASSTESNQPQHF,TGTGCCAGCAGTACAGAGAGCAATCAGCCCCAGCATTTT
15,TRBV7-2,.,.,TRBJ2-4,CASRGAGKAKNIQYF,TGTGCCAGCCGCGGGGCAGGAAAAGCCAAAAACATTCAGTACTTC
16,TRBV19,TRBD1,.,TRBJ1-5,CASSPIHRGGNQPQHF,TGTGCCAGTAGCCCGATTCACAGGGGAGGAAATCAGCCCCAGCATTTT
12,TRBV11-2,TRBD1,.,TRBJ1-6,CASSHRQGTLHF,TGTGCCAGCAGTCATAGACAGGGCACCCTCCACTTT
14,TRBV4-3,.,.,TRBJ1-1,CASSQDAARTEAFF,TGCGCCAGCAGCCAAGACGCAGCGAGGACTGAAGCTTTCTTT
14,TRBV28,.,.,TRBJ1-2,CASSFWSGQDGYTF,TGTGCCAGCAGTTTCTGGTCAGGTCAGGATGGCTACACCTTC
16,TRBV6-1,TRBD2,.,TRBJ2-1,CASSEYGTREYNEQFF,TGTGCCAGCAGTGAATATGGGACTAGAGAGTACAATGAGCAGTTCTTC
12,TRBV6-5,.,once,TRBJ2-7,CASRTGTYEQYF,TGTGCCAGCAGGACTGGAACCTACGAGCAGTACTTC
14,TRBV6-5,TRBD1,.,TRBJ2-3,CASRPGQAVDTQYF,TGTGCCAGCAGGCCGGGACAGGCAGTAGATACGCAGTATTTT
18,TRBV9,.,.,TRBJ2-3,CASSPNSGGGGRTDTQYF,TGTGCCAGCAGCCCGAATTCAGGGGGCGGGGGCCGCACAGATACGCAGTATTTT
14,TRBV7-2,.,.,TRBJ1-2,CASSLFDRRDGYTF,TGTGCCAGCAGCTTGTTTGACCGGAGGGATGGCTACACCTTC
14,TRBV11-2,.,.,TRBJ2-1,CASSLDRAGNEQFF,TGTGCCAGCAGCTTGGATAGGGCGGGCAATGAGCAGTTCTTC
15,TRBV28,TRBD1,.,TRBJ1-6,CASSPGDRSNSPLHF,TGTGCCAGCAGCCCCGGGGACAGGAGTAATTCACCCCTCCACTTT
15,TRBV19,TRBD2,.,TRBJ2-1,CASLIAGGTYNEQFF,TGTGCCAGCCTAATAGCGGGAGGAACCTACAATGAGCAGTTCTTC
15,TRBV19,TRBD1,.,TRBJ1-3,CASRTGEYSGNTIYF,TGTGCCAGTAGGACAGGGGAGTACTCTGGAAACACCATATATTTT
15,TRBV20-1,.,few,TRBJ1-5,CSASPTGTMDQPQHF,TGCAGTGCTAGTCCCACCGGGACAATGGATCAGCCCCAGCATTTT
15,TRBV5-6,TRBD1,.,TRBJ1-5,CASSFWTGVNQPQHF,TGTGCCAGCAGCTTCTGGACAGGGGTAAATCAGCCCCAGCATTTT
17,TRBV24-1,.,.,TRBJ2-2,CATSDQNRVIGIGELFF,TGTGCCACCAGTGACCAGAACAGGGTAATCGGTATCGGGGAGCTGTTTTTT
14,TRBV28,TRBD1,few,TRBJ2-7,CASSVQGALGEQYF,TGTGCCAGCAGTGTACAGGGGGCTCTGGGTGAGCAGTACTTC
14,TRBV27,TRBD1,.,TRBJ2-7,CASSKTGVLHEQYF,TGTGCCAGCAGTAAGACAGGGGTCCTCCACGAGCAGTACTTC
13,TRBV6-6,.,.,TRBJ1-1,CASRNELNTEAFF,TGTGCCAGCAGAAATGAGTTGAACACTGAAGCTTTCTTT
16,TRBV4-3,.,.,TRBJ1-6,CASSQDPRSYNSPLHF,TGCGCCAGCAGCCAAGATCCCAGGTCCTATAATTCACCCCTCCACTTT
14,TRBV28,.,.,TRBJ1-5,CASSPRSGNQPQHF,TGTGCCAGCAGTCCGAGGTCGGGCAATCAGCCCCAGCATTTT
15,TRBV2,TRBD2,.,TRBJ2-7,CASSDRTSGGYEQYF,TGTGCCAGCAGTGATCGGACTAGCGGGGGTTACGAGCAGTACTTC
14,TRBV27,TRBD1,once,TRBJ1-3,CASSPWDSGNTIYF,TGTGCCAGCAGTCCCTGGGACAGCGGAAACACCATATATTTT
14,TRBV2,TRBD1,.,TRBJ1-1,CASSATDRGAEAFF,TGTGCCAGCAGTGCCACGGACAGGGGGGCTGAAGCTTTCTTT